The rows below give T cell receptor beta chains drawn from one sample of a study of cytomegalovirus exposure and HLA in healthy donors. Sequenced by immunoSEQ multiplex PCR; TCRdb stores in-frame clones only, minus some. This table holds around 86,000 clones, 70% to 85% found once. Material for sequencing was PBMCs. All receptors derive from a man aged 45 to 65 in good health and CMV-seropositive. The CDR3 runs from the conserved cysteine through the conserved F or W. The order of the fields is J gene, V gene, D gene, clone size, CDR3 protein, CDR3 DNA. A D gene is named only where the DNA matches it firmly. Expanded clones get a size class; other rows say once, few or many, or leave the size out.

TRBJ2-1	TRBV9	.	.	CASSVGLAFSYNEQFF	TGTGCCAGCAGCGTAGGGCTAGCGTTCTCCTACAATGAGCAGTTCTTC
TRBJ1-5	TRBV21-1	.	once	CASIQVSQGCQPQHF	TGTGCCAGCATCCAGGTTTCCCAGGGGTGTCAGCCCCAGCATTTT
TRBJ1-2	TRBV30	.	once	CAWAGGVGGYTF	TGTGCCTGGGCGGGGGGGGTCGGTGGCTACACCTTC
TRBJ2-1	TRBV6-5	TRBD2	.	CASSESGSYNEQFF	TGTGCCAGCAGTGAGAGCGGGAGTTACAATGAGCAGTTCTTC
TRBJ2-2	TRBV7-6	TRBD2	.	CASSPGVAGRTGELFF	TGTGCCAGCAGCCCTGGGGTAGCGGGACGGACCGGGGAGCTGTTTTTT
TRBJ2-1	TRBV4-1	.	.	CASSHDRQSYNEQFF	TGCGCCAGCAGCCATGACAGGCAGTCGTACAATGAGCAGTTCTTC
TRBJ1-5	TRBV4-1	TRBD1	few	CASSQGRGQRGQPQHF	TGCGCCAGCAGCCAAGGACGGGGACAGAGGGGCCAGCCCCAGCATTTT
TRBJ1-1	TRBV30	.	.	CACVRAEAFF	TGTGCCTGTGTTCGGGCTGAAGCTTTCTTT
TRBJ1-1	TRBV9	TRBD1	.	CASSGQGGPEAFF	TGTGCCAGCAGCGGACAGGGCGGCCCTGAAGCTTTCTTT
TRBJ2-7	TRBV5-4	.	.	CASSLKGALAKEQYF	TGTGCCAGCAGCTTGAAAGGGGCCCTGGCCAAGGAGCAGTACTTC
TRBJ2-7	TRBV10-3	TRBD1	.	CAISESAGTGGARYEQYF	TGTGCCATCAGTGAGTCCGCCGGGACAGGGGGCGCAAGGTACGAGCAGTACTTC
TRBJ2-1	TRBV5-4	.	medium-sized	CASSLRWEASSYNEQFF	TGTGCCAGCAGCCTTAGGTGGGAGGCGTCCTCCTACAATGAGCAGTTCTTC
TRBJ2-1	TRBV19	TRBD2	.	CASSRSGTRWNEQFF	TGTGCCAGTAGTAGGTCCGGGACTAGGTGGAATGAGCAGTTCTTC
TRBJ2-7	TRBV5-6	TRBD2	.	CASSWGLAEYEQYF	TGTGCCAGCAGCTGGGGACTAGCTGAATACGAGCAGTACTTC
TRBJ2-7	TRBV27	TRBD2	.	CASSPFMTSGRSYEQYF	TGTGCCAGCAGTCCTTTCATGACTAGCGGGCGGTCCTACGAGCAGTACTTC
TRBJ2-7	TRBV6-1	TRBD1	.	CASSEALDRGYEQYF	TGTGCCAGCAGTGAAGCGCTGGACAGGGGGTACGAGCAGTACTTC
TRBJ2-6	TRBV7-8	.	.	CASSHGESGANVLTF	TGTGCCAGCAGCCACGGGGAATCTGGGGCCAACGTCCTGACTTTC
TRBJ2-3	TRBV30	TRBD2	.	CAWRWGGSFRPTDTQYF	TGTGCCTGGAGGTGGGGGGGGTCTTTTCGACCCACAGATACGCAGTATTTT
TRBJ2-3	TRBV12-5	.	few	CASGFFELLLSTDTQYF	TGTGCTAGTGGTTTTTTCGAACTATTACTTAGCACAGATACGCAGTATTTT
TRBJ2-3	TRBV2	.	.	CASRTNTDTQYF	TGTGCCAGCCGGACTAACACAGATACGCAGTATTTT
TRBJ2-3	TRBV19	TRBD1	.	CASSNRGIGTDTQYF	TGTGCCAGTAGTAACAGGGGGATCGGCACAGATACGCAGTATTTT
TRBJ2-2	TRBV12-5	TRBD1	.	CASGLYRGRGVGTGELFF	TGTGCTAGTGGTTTGTACAGGGGAAGGGGAGTTGGAACCGGGGAGCTGTTTTTT
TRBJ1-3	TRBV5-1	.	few	CASSSQGSSGNTIYF	TGCGCCAGCAGCTCTCAGGGGAGCTCTGGAAACACCATATATTTT
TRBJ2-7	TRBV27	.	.	CASSLSGDTNYEQYF	TGTGCCAGCAGTTTATCAGGGGATACCAACTACGAGCAGTACTTC